This TCR beta chain was profiled in a study of T cell responses to AZD1222 COVID-19 vaccine. Germline loops: CDR1 SGDLS, CDR2 YYNGEE. The V and J ends lost 0 bases and 7 bases respectively, with 7 bases between them. The CDR3 runs to 13 residues. Second-dose schedules of about 4 or about 12 weeks were combined. This clone appeared a single time. Here immunoSEQ multiplex PCR was the method, and the copy in TCRdb shows in-frame clones only, minus some. Of fewer than 120,000 clones detected, roughly 89% appear once; the ten largest clones hold 2% to 2.5%. V gene TRBV9 combines with J gene TRBJ2-2, with D uncertain. This clonotype originated in an adult who received the AZD1222 COVID-19 vaccine. The sequenced sample was peripheral blood, obtained 28 days after the second AZD1222 dose. CDR3 amino acids: CASSVGDGGELFF. CDR3 bases: TGTGCCAGCAGCGTAGGCGACGGCGGGGAGCTGTTTTTT.